This T cell receptor (beta chain) derives from a study of blood T cells in healthy people across ages. Broader study findings: The diversity estimates, figures obtained from one million T cells, were considered underestimates.

With a J-beta primer mix and a sample-barcoded 5' primer, a second PCR ran about 6 to 11 cycles. Every cDNA molecule carried a tag from a template-switch adaptor bearing 12 random nucleotides. One entry per CDR3 protein, called by TCRdb with MiXCR from the 5' RACE reads. The table lists around 1,100,000 distinct CDR3 sequences, 35% to 45% of them singletons. The count of this clonotype is one. Its antigen is not known. Relative to the germline gene, one junction end is altered; a read error may explain this. Aged roughly 6 to 95, donors were systemically healthy Caucasians from Russia. Isolated PBMCs totaled at least 7 million in each sample. Looked up from germline, CDR1 is SGDLS and CDR2 is YYNGEE. CDR3 size: 17 residues.

The chain recombines TRBV9 with TRBJ2-3; TRBD2 agrees at 11 bases. The sequence was obtained from a young man in good health. Specimen: blood. The CDR3 DNA reads TGTACCAGCAGCCAACTGACGACTAGCGGGGGCACAGATACGCAGTATTTT. Its translation: CTSSQLTTSGGTDTQYF.